This TCR beta chain appears in the sequencing data of a study of beta chain features in type 1 diabetes (dated by TCRdb to the late 2010s). Notes on the research overall: Patients and healthy donors did not differ in mean age, gender distribution, total cell number or subset yield. Whereas all 30 or so donors provided naive and central memory subsets, regulatory and stem cell-like memory subsets were isolated from just 8 patients and about eight healthy donors. A total of approximately 99,000,000 sorted cells were examined across all samples, and RNA yield correlated strongly with the number of cells per subset. The study compared TCRB repertoires of sorted circulating CD4+ T cell subsets between recently diagnosed type 1 diabetes patients and matched healthy donors. On the study overall, not on this receptor specifically: Shorter templates might have been favored by PCR, but patient and control samples were amplified and corrected together, so both groups would have been affected equally by any skew. A moderate but significant shortening of TCRB CDR3 length was observed in type 1 diabetes patients in all four CD4+ subsets. Because cDNA rather than genomic DNA was sequenced, highly expressing activated cells could have been over-represented, although no difference in activation and CD3 levels was found between groups. HLA sub-analyses involved small numbers of individuals, so any influence of HLA type on TCRB rearrangement remained unresolved. Naive, central memory and regulatory TCRB repertoires appeared to be more similar among patients than among healthy donors. Fewer insertions and more nucleotide deletions at VDJ recombination sites were observed in patients with type 1 diabetes, implying thymic rearrangement abnormalities.

The High Capacity cDNA Reverse Transcription Kit was used to reverse transcribe all of the isolated RNA, meaning that expressed TCRB transcripts were what got sequenced. Deep immunoSEQ sequencing was applied to naive, central memory and regulatory T cell samples, giving an average of about 3.6 million total reads per sample. Sorted cells were lysed in RLT buffer and RNA was extracted with DNase-treated RNeasy Micro or Mini kits, depending on cell number. To prevent cross-contamination, every cell subset was processed on its own, while patient and healthy donor samples were processed together. The immunoSEQ multiplex PCR was used to amplify TCRB sequences from cDNA, generating 87-bp fragments that spanned the CDR3 region. Sequencing of the amplicons was done on the Illumina HiSeq platform. In the original analysis: PCR bias was corrected computationally using synthetic template baselines, and reads within Hamming distance 2 were collapsed, with unmergeable singletons discarded. By aligning reads against IMGT, V, D and J genes, CDR3 length, and insertions or deletions at six rearrangement sites were assigned. Within each subset, clonotype counts were normalized to the number of sorted cells before true diversity and Gini coefficients were calculated with the tcR R package. The overlap coefficient, calculated on TCRB nucleotide sequences, was used to measure repertoire sharing. Out-of-frame TCRB sequences from naive cells were analyzed to stand in for the pre-selection repertoire. The clones in this table, taken by TCRdb from immuneACCESS, are in-frame only. Not every clone is retained; where verified, under half of the shortfall comes from an unresolved V gene, and the cause of the rest is unknown. The V and J calls and clone size come from that table; D and trimming were worked out from the DNA. Within this sample are 600,000 to 700,000 clones, with over 10% of them counted one time only. The top ten hold around 0.12% of the sample.

Comments on this clone: Its antigen is currently not known. Per-base qualities were not stored, and no clone one base away is much larger.

As encoded in the germline V gene, CDR1 is SGHTA while CDR2 is FQGNSA. The CDR3 runs 15 residues from the cysteine to the phenylalanine. Only the CDR3 DNA stays, 45 bases, in frame from base 1. Clipping removes 3 bases from V and 3 bases from J, with 7 as the unmatched junction base count. Each donor gave one peripheral blood draw, roughly 120 mL on average, collected into heparinised tubes. A BD FACSAria II and a panel including CD45RO, CCR7, CD25, CD127, CD95 and CD27 were used to sort naive, central memory, regulatory and stem cell-like memory CD4+ T cells. A purity above 98% was achieved for all sorted populations. PBMCs were separated immediately by Lymphoprep density gradient centrifugation and were stained directly, without being cultured. So that batch effects would be minimized, each experiment stained and sorted samples in pairs, pairing one healthy donor with one patient.

This sequence was found in a young man with type 1 diabetes. The V and J genes are TRBV7-2 and TRBJ2-7; 8 middle bases align to TRBD1. Source material: naive CD4+ T cells from blood. Reading the label with the study, this specimen's cell subset or site is: true naive CD4+ T cells. DNA sequence: TGTGCCAGCAGCTTCGCCGGACAGGGCTTCTACGAGCAGTACTTC. It encodes CASSFAGQGFYEQYF.